This is a list of T cell receptor beta chains from one sample in a study of cytomegalovirus exposure and HLA in healthy donors. TCRdb's copy holds only in-frame clones and misses some; the assay was immunoSEQ multiplex PCR. Of about 350,000 clones listed, around 90% are singletons. The sequenced material came from PBMCs. Receptors originate from a woman in her 30s in good health and CMV-seropositive. CDR3s include the opening cysteine and the closing phenylalanine or tryptophan. The D gene is left open where the match is weak. Size is omitted from some rows. Given values are once, few, many or a class for expanded clones.

J gene	V gene	clone size	D gene	CDR3 protein	CDR3 DNA
TRBJ2-4	TRBV4-3	.	.	CASSQDLGSSIRVAKNIQYF	TGCGCCAGCAGCCAAGATCTCGGCAGCTCTATAAGGGTAGCCAAAAACATTCAGTACTTC
TRBJ2-5	TRBV5-1	.	.	CASSFTNRAQETQYF	TGCGCCAGCAGCTTTACTAACAGGGCGCAAGAGACCCAGTACTTC
TRBJ1-4	TRBV7-8	.	.	CASSLEPGIGEKLFF	TGTGCCAGCAGCTTAGAGCCAGGGATAGGCGAAAAACTGTTTTTT
TRBJ1-1	TRBV9	.	.	CASSVDGATGTEAFF	TGTGCCAGCAGCGTGGACGGAGCAACGGGGACTGAAGCTTTCTTT
TRBJ1-2	TRBV9	.	.	CASSVTRGSGYTF	TGTGCCAGCAGCGTCACCCGGGGGAGTGGCTACACCTTC
TRBJ1-3	TRBV6-1	.	.	CASRKRDSGNTIYF	TGTGCCAGCAGGAAACGGGACTCTGGAAACACCATATATTTT
TRBJ2-5	TRBV11-1	few	.	CASSVSAQETQYF	TGTGCCAGCAGCGTGTCGGCACAAGAGACCCAGTACTTC
TRBJ2-7	TRBV18	.	TRBD1	CASSPYSGGAYEQYF	TGTGCCAGCTCACCATATTCAGGGGGCGCCTACGAGCAGTACTTC
TRBJ1-2	TRBV10-2	few	TRBD1	CASSESPGGHGYTF	TGCGCCAGCAGTGAGTCGCCAGGGGGACATGGCTACACCTTC
TRBJ2-3	TRBV5-1	.	TRBD2	CASLAGSGSTDTQYF	TGCGCCAGCTTAGCAGGTAGCGGGAGCACAGATACGCAGTATTTT
TRBJ1-6	TRBV28	.	.	CASSLSNSPLHF	TGTGCCAGCAGTTTAAGTAATTCACCCCTCCACTTT
TRBJ2-1	TRBV30	once	.	CAWRRKGTYNEQFF	TGTGCCTGGAGGAGGAAGGGGACCTACAATGAGCAGTTCTTC
TRBJ2-3	TRBV15	.	.	CATSRGDRFQGDTQYF	TGTGCCACCAGCAGAGGGGACCGCTTCCAGGGGGATACGCAGTATTTT
TRBJ2-1	TRBV19	.	TRBD2	CASSEVAGGFNEQFF	TGTGCCAGTAGTGAGGTAGCGGGAGGGTTCAATGAGCAGTTCTTC
TRBJ2-2	TRBV2	.	TRBD2	CASHAGEGGELFF	TGTGCCAGTCATGCGGGAGAGGGCGGGGAGCTGTTTTTT
TRBJ2-7	TRBV28	.	.	CASSLSQVSSYEQYF	TGTGCCAGCAGTTTATCACAGGTGAGCTCCTACGAGCAGTACTTC
TRBJ1-2	TRBV30	once	TRBD1	CAWFRDSDYGYTF	TGTGCCTGGTTCCGGGACAGCGACTATGGCTACACCTTC
TRBJ2-2	TRBV27	.	.	CASRGLAGTGELFF	TGTGCCAGCAGAGGGCTAGCTGGGACCGGGGAGCTGTTTTTT
TRBJ2-7	TRBV7-2	.	TRBD2	CASSPLWGRAAEQYF	TGTGCCAGCAGCCCATTGTGGGGGAGGGCGGCCGAGCAGTACTTC
TRBJ2-7	TRBV5-1	.	.	CASSLTGVEQYF	TGCGCCAGCAGCTTGACGGGGGTCGAGCAGTACTTC
TRBJ2-1	TRBV27	.	TRBD2	CASSRIAGVYNEQFF	TGTGCCAGCAGCCGCATAGCGGGAGTTTACAATGAGCAGTTCTTC
TRBJ2-7	TRBV29-1	.	.	CSVSVSDYEQYF	TGCAGCGTTTCAGTCTCCGACTACGAGCAGTACTTC
TRBJ2-1	TRBV19	.	TRBD1	CASSQGQSGLNEQFF	TGTGCCAGTAGCCAGGGACAGTCCGGGCTCAATGAGCAGTTCTTC
TRBJ2-7	TRBV6-1	.	TRBD1	CASTPTGIYEQYF	TGTGCCAGCACCCCGACAGGGATCTACGAGCAGTACTTC
TRBJ2-7	TRBV5-6	.	.	CASSLVGYEQYF	TGTGCCAGCAGCTTGGTAGGATACGAGCAGTACTTC
TRBJ1-6	TRBV9	.	.	CASSPQEGVGSPLHF	TGTGCCAGCAGCCCCCAAGAGGGGGTGGGTTCACCCCTCCACTTT
TRBJ2-7	TRBV27	few	.	CASSLRQVSYEQYF	TGTGCCAGCAGTTTACGACAGGTCTCCTACGAGCAGTACTTC
TRBJ2-7	TRBV28	.	.	CASGAASGVYEQYF	TGTGCCAGCGGCGCCGCGTCGGGGGTCTACGAGCAGTACTTC